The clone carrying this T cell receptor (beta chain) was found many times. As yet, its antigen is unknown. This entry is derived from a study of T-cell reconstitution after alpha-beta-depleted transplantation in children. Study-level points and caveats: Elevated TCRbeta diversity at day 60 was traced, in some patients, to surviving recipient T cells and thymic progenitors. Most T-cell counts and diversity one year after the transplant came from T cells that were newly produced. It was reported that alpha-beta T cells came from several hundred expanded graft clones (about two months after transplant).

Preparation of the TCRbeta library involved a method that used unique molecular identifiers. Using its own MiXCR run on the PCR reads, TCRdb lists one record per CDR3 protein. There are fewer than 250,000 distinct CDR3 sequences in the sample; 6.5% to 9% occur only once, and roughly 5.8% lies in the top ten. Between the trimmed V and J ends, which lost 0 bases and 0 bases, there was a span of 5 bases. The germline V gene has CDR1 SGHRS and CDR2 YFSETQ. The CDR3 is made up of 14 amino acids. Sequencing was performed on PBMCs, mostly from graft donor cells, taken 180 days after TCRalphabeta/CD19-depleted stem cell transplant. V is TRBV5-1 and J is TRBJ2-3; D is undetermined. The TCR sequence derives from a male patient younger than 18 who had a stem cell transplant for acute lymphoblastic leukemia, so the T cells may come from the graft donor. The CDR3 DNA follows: TGCGCCAGCAGCTTGGAGGACAGCACAGATACGCAGTATTTT. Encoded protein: CASSLEDSTDTQYF. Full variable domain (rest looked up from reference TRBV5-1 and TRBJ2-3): KAGVTQTPRYLIKTRGQQVTLSCSPISGHRSVSWYQQTPGQGLQFLFEYFSETQRNKGNFPGRFSGRQFSNSRSEMNVSTLELGDSALYLCASSLEDSTDTQYFGPGTRLTVL.